This T cell receptor (beta chain) was recorded in a study of T-cell memory formation after mild COVID-19. J gave up 5 bases and V 2 bases, and 2 bases lay outside the gene matches. This CDR3 contains 15 residues. Germline V gene sequence: CDR1 SGHRS, CDR2 YFSETQ. In TCRdb, the 5' RACE reads were re-called with MiXCR into one record per CDR3 protein. The data contain under 300,000 distinct CDR3 sequences, roughly 8.2% of them seen just once; the ten biggest clones take up under 25%. There are many counts of this clonotype. The material sequenced was PBMCs or a T cell subset sorted from them (not recorded which). The genes are TRBV5-1 and TRBJ2-3; 13 positions match TRBD2. This sequence originates from a man aged 18-30 years who had mild COVID-19 (a few samples of this study predate the infection). Cell type and time point are not known. CDR3 region: CASSFGTSGVDTQYF. The CDR3 DNA sequence: TGCGCCAGCAGCTTCGGGACTAGCGGGGTAGATACGCAGTATTTT.